This T cell receptor (beta chain) was captured by sequencing in a study of blood T cell repertoires in COVID-19. Background on the study: Some COVID-19 samples were acute and others convalescent; all came from the United States, Italy and Spain. T cells, B-cell-depleted T cells, or PBMCs supplied cDNA or gDNA.

Germline CDR1 and CDR2: SNHLY and FYNNEI. The CDR3 length is 13 residues. Trimming at V came to 7 bases and at J to 11 bases, leaving 10 bases not matched to a gene. In the original workflow: Reference gene primer amplification yielded estimated nucleated cell counts. The assay was immunoSEQ multiplex PCR, and TCRdb's table has in-frame clones only and misses some. For V, J and clone size, that table is used; D and trimming come from the DNA. Of some 230,000 clones listed, roughly 81% are singletons. Material for sequencing was peripheral blood. The TCR was taken from a man between 50 and 59 years old who had recovered from COVID-19. The chain employs TRBV2 and TRBJ2-4, with TRBD1 matching over 8 bases. In nucleotides, the CDR3 is TGTGCCAGCAATGGACAGGGTTCAGCCGTTCAGTACTTC. Protein product: CASNGQGSAVQYF.